Listed below are T cell receptor beta chains from one sample, sequenced in a study of neurological immune-mediated disorders. One entry per CDR3 protein results from TCRdb running MiXCR on the 5' RACE reads. The sample lists about 52,000 distinct CDR3 sequences, roughly 3.8% occurring once. Material for sequencing was PBMCs. The origin of the receptors is a man in his 60s with multiple sclerosis. Both conserved end residues are part of each CDR3. A D gene is named only where the DNA matches it firmly. For some rows the clone size is stated as once, few or many, or as a class when expanded; others skip it.

j_gene	v_gene	abundance	d_gene	CDR3nt	CDR3aa
TRBJ2-3	TRBV5-1	many	.	TGCGCCAGCAGCTTGGAGGGTAGGACAGATACGCAGTATTTT	CASSLEGRTDTQYF
TRBJ2-7	TRBV27	many	.	TGTGCCAGCAGTTTAAAACTCCGCTACGAGCAGTACTTC	CASSLKLRYEQYF
TRBJ1-1	TRBV20-1	many	.	TGCAGTGCTAGGGCCTCGCCGGACACTGAAGCTTTCTTT	CSARASPDTEAFF
TRBJ1-5	TRBV29-1	many	TRBD1	TGCAGCGTTGGGACAGGGGGCGGCCAGCCCCAGCATTTT	CSVGTGGGQPQHF
TRBJ2-1	TRBV5-8	many	TRBD1	TGTGCCGGCCGGACAGGGGTTGGCAATGAGCAGTTCTTC	CAGRTGVGNEQFF
TRBJ2-3	TRBV6-2/TRBV6-3	many	.	TGTGCCAGCACACTAGGTGCAGATACGCAGTATTTT	CASTLGADTQYF
TRBJ1-1	TRBV20-1	many	.	TGCAGTGCTCCAAACCAGGGAACTGAAGCTTTCTTT	CSAPNQGTEAFF
TRBJ1-1	TRBV25-1	few	.	TGTGCCAGCAGTGATTACACTGAAGCTTTCTTT	CASSDYTEAFF
TRBJ1-3	TRBV7-2	many	.	TGTGCCAGCAGCTTAGAACAGGGAAGCAACACCATATATTTT	CASSLEQGSNTIYF
TRBJ2-1	TRBV20-1	many	.	TGCAGTGCTAGACAACAGGGAACTGAGCAGTTCTTC	CSARQQGTEQFF
TRBJ2-1	TRBV24-1	many	.	TGTGCCACCAGTGGCACGACTGCCCAGGCCTACAATGAGCAGTTCTTC	CATSGTTAQAYNEQFF
TRBJ1-3	TRBV4-2	many	.	TGTGCCAGCAGCCAAGATCGCGTCAGGACATATGGAAACACCATATATTTT	CASSQDRVRTYGNTIYF
TRBJ1-3	TRBV5-1	many	.	TGCGCCAGCAGCCCCGACACCCAGAGGAACACCATATATTTT	CASSPDTQRNTIYF
TRBJ2-5	TRBV5-1	many	.	TGCGCCAGCAGCCCCTCAGGGAGCCAAGAGACCCAGTACTTC	CASSPSGSQETQYF
TRBJ1-5	TRBV12-3/TRBV12-4	.	.	TGTGCCAGCAGCAAACAGGGAAACGAGCCCCAGCATTTT	CASSKQGNEPQHF
TRBJ1-2	TRBV29-1	many	TRBD1	TGCAGCGTTCAGGGGGCAAATGGCTACACCTTC	CSVQGANGYTF
TRBJ2-1	TRBV12-3/TRBV12-4	many	.	TGTGCCAGCAGTTTTAAGGTGGACAATGAGCAGTTCTTC	CASSFKVDNEQFF
TRBJ1-1	TRBV10-3	many	.	TGTGCCATCAGCAACGATCTGGGTCTCGCTGAAGCTTTCTTT	CAISNDLGLAEAFF
TRBJ1-2	TRBV5-1	few	.	TGCGCCAGCAGACAAAACTATGGCTACACCTTC	CASRQNYGYTF
TRBJ1-5	TRBV15	many	.	TGTGCCACCAGCAGGAGGGGGGTTCACCAGCCCCAGCATTTT	CATSRRGVHQPQHF
TRBJ1-5	TRBV20-1	many	.	TGCAGTGCTAGCGGCCAGGAAGATCAGCCCCAGCATTTT	CSASGQEDQPQHF
TRBJ2-1	TRBV7-2	many	.	TGTGCCACCAAAAGGGGAGGTAAGGACAATGAGCAGTTCTTC	CATKRGGKDNEQFF